A single sample gave rise to the 10 T cell receptor beta chains below, sequenced in a study of blood T cell repertoires in COVID-19. Generated by immunoSEQ multiplex PCR, the TCRdb table keeps only in-frame clones and is missing some. The sample holds almost 250,000 clones, roughly 86% seen once. The sample comprised PBMCs or T cells enriched from blood (not recorded which). Receptors originate from a woman aged 45-60 years who had recovered from COVID-19.

A few counts support this clone. This chain links TRBV7-2 with TRBJ2-7; TRBD2 is a possible D gene (6 bases). The germline V and J ends were trimmed by 5 bases and 4 bases, with 18 bases remaining between them. Germline assignment: CDR1 SGHTA and CDR2 FQGNSA. The length of the CDR3 is 15 residues. The DNA for the CDR3 is TGTGCCAGCAGCCCCTGGAGGGATGGGAGATACGAGCAGTACTTC. It is translated as CASSPWRDGRYEQYF.

Notes on this clone: With a much larger clone just one base away, this may be a read error. CDR3 sequence (DNA): TGTGCCAGCAGCTTACAGGGGGCGACTGAAGCTTTCTTT. Protein: CASSLQGATEAFF. The chain recombines TRBV9 with TRBJ1-1; 9 bases align to TRBD1. The CDR3 spans 13 residues. The V and J ends lost 4 bases and 5 bases, in that order; junction bases with no gene match: 3. Germline V gives CDR1 SGDLS, CDR2 YYNGEE.

This chain links TRBV7-9 with TRBJ2-7; D remains unclear. The CDR3 spans 15 residues. Between the trimmed V and J ends, which lost 1 base and 1 base, there was a span of 11 bases. Germline CDR1 SEHNR, CDR2 FQNEAQ (reference sequence). CDR3 nucleotide sequence: TGTGCCAGCAGCTTAGACAGCTTGATATCCTACGAGCAGTACTTC. Its translation is CASSLDSLISYEQYF.

This clone occurred once. Here the CDR3 DNA reads TGTGCCTGGAGTGATAGTGAAGATCAGCCCCAGCATTTT. Residues: CAWSDSEDQPQHF. This chain connects TRBV30 to TRBJ1-5; D remains unclear. This CDR3 is 13 amino acids long. V lost 1 base and J lost 5, with 9 bases in between. The V gene's germline CDR1 is GTSNPN and CDR2 SVGIG (reference sequence).

This clone was observed a handful of times. In DNA, the CDR3 is TGTGCCAGCAGTTACGCAGGTTCACCCCTCCACTTT. This gives the protein CASSYAGSPLHF. The chain carries TRBV7-3 and TRBJ1-6; D uncertain. The CDR3 is 12 amino acids. V was shortened by 6 bases and J by 9 bases, with 9 bases between the two germline ends. Germline CDR1 reads SGHTA; CDR2 reads FQGTGA.

V is TRBV7-9 and J is TRBJ2-3; 10 bases agree with TRBD2. The germline V gene has CDR1 SEHNR and CDR2 FQNEAQ (reference sequence). The CDR3 totals 19 residues. V lost 1 base to trimming and J lost 4 bases; unmatched junction nucleotides: 14. This CDR3 is CASSLVAAGGLGSADTQYF. The CDR3 nucleotides read TGTGCCAGCAGCTTAGTCGCAGCGGGAGGGTTGGGTTCAGCAGATACGCAGTATTTT.

This clone was observed a single time. This rearrangement joins TRBV19 to TRBJ2-5, with D possibly being TRBD2 (6 bases). Germline V lookup: CDR1 LNHDA, CDR2 SQIVND (reference sequence). Trimming took off 3 bases at V and 3 bases at J, with 14 bases between the two ends. The CDR3 covers 15 residues. CDR3 sequence (DNA): TGTGCCAGTAGTATGGCTATAGCGGTTAAAGAGACCCAGTACTTC. Amino acid sequence: CASSMAIAVKETQYF.

The chain links TRBV13 to TRBJ2-3; the match to TRBD1 covers 7 bases. CDR3 length: 14 amino acids. Looked up from germline, CDR1 is PRHDT and CDR2 is FYEKMQ (reference sequence). With 5 bases clipped from V and 3 bases from J, the junction kept 5 bases outside the gene matches. The CDR3 region is CASSRTGETDTQYF. As DNA, the CDR3 is TGTGCCAGCAGCAGAACAGGGGAAACAGATACGCAGTATTTT.

This clone was counted only a few times. This sequence joins TRBV10-3 and TRBJ1-6; D perhaps matches TRBD1 (6 bases). The CDR3 extends over 15 amino acids. CDR1 ENHRY and CDR2 SYGVKD come from the germline V gene. V shed 4 bases and J shed 7 bases, with 14 bases lying between them. CDR3 sequence reads: CAISGQVNGNSPLHF. Here the CDR3 DNA reads TGTGCCATCAGTGGACAGGTCAACGGGAATTCACCCCTCCACTTT.

The rearrangement links TRBV18 to TRBJ2-7; D unclear. V was trimmed by 4 bases and J by 0 bases, leaving 16 bases between them. The CDR3 has 16 amino acids. The germline CDR1 and CDR2 sequences are KGHSH and LQKENI. CDR3 sequence: CASSRSRRVNSYEQYF. CDR3 bases: TGTGCCAGCTCACGTTCCCGACGGGTAAACTCCTACGAGCAGTACTTC.